This T cell receptor beta chain appears in the sequencing data of a study of OX40 agonist ivuxolimab in advanced cancers. Clones were sequenced by immunoSEQ multiplex PCR, and TCRdb holds only the in-frame ones, with some missing. The sample lists 27,000 or so clones; around 82% were seen once. The starting material was CD4+ or CD8+ T cells sorted from blood, obtained in a trial of the OX40 agonist ivuxolimab. The origin of this receptor is an adult with an advanced solid tumor such as melanoma, head and neck, liver or kidney cancer.

The CDR3 DNA sequence: TGTGCCAGCAGTTACCAGGGTGCCCCTGGGAATGAGCAGTTCTTC. The encoded protein is CASSYQGAPGNEQFF. V usage is TRBV6-5 and J usage is TRBJ2-1; TRBD1 might be the D (5 bases). The CDR3 covers 15 residues. The V and J ends lost 2 bases and 7 bases respectively, with 15 bases between them. Per the germline V gene, CDR1 is MNHEY and CDR2 is SVGAGI.